This T cell receptor (beta chain) was recorded in a study of T cells after posttransplantation cyclophosphamide. Study-level results: TRB clonality was highly associated with recipient CMV seropositivity and reactivation. Later blood repertoires were often dominated by clones from the donor CD8+ memory compartment.

Cells defined as naive were viable CD3+CD4+ or CD3+CD8+ and CCR7+CD45RA+CD45RO-CD95-CD27+CD28+. This related bone marrow graft donor gave peripheral blood on the day of marrow donation. Sequencing was performed with immunoSEQ multiplex PCR; in TCRdb, only in-frame clones are kept and a portion is missing. The sample comprises approximately 23,000 clones, approximately 97% of which are singletons, and about 0.15% rests with the top ten. The V and J ends lost 3 bases and 8 bases, in that order; junction bases with no gene match: 9. The germline gives CDR1 SQVTM, CDR2 ANQGSEA. The CDR3 consists of 14 residues. Points on this clone: The antigen is unknown.

Sequenced material: naive CD4+ T cells sorted from PBMCs. The chain uses TRBV29-1 and TRBJ2-1; 8 positions agree with TRBD2. The TCR comes from a man aged 50 to 60 in good health, CMV-negative, and a related stem cell transplant donor. This CDR3 is CSVDRGGTLDEQFF. The CDR3 nucleotides are TGCAGCGTTGACCGCGGGGGGACCTTGGATGAGCAGTTCTTC.